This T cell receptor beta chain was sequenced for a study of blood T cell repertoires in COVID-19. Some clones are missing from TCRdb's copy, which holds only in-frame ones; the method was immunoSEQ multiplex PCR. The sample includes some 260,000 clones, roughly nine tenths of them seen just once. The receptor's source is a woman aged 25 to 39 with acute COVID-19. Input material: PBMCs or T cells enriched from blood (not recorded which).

The CDR3: CASRRTSGSPNEQYF. For the CDR3, the DNA is TGTGCCAGCAGGCGGACTAGCGGGAGCCCCAACGAGCAGTACTTC. The J gene is TRBJ2-7, the V gene TRBV7-2; TRBD2 matches at 13 bases. After removal of 6 bases from V and 5 bases from J, the junction contained 7 bases not matched to a gene. This CDR3 spans 15 amino acids. Per germline, CDR1 SGHTA and CDR2 FQGNSA.